These 27 T cell receptor beta chains originate from one sample sequenced in a study of regulatory T cells in long-lasting Graves disease. Time point described: newly diagnosed GD, antithyroid drugs for less than 3 months. After RNA was extracted from PBMCs, the TCR library was made from it. Assembly of TCR beta libraries relied on iRepertoire HTBI primers together with Arm-PCR of CDR3 regions. TCRdb independently ran MiXCR on the multiplex PCR reads; one entry per CDR3 protein. The sample includes around 360,000 distinct CDR3 sequences, 15% to 20% of them seen just once. This sample also appeared in a second study, on T cells in Graves' hyperthyroidism and ophthalmopathy.

This material consisted of peripheral blood mononuclear cells (PBMCs), taken at new diagnosis, from a patient treated with antithyroid drugs. The source is a woman aged 18-29 years with Graves disease.

The V gene is TRBV3-1, the J gene TRBJ2-1; 8 positions agree with TRBD1. There are 15 residues in the CDR3. V lost 8 bases to trimming and J lost 6 bases; unmatched junction nucleotides: 12. Germline V lookup: CDR1 LGHDT, CDR2 YNNKEL (reference sequence). DNA of the CDR3: TGTGCCAGCCGGCGCGGGACAGGTTTGAGCAATGAGCAGTTCTTC. This encodes CASRRGTGLSNEQFF.

This clonotype was detected a few times. The chain employs TRBV6-2 or TRBV6-3 and TRBJ1-2; D possibly corresponds to TRBD1 (6 bases). CDR1 MNHEY and CDR2 SVGEGT come from the germline V gene. The CDR3 has 15 amino acids. The V end lost 5 bases, the J end lost 6 bases, and 19 bases lay between the germline ends. The CDR3 spells CASSQPTGPGDGYTF. The CDR3 DNA sequence: TGTGCCAGCAGTCAACCGACAGGACCCGGGGATGGCTACACCTTC.

This clonotype came up many times. This rearrangement joins TRBV28 to TRBJ1-6, with TRBD1 as a possible D gene (6 bases). This CDR3 contains 15 residues. CDR1 MDHEN and CDR2 SYDVKM come from the germline V gene. V dropped 6 bases and J dropped 9 bases, with 18 bases sitting between them. CDR3 in amino acids: CASRPPTGLGSPLHF. DNA of the CDR3: TGTGCCAGCAGGCCTCCAACAGGGTTGGGTTCACCCCTCCACTTT.

This clonotype came up many times. The genes are TRBV18 and TRBJ2-3, with D hard to call. The germline V and J ends were trimmed by 3 bases and 6 bases, with 7 bases remaining between them. CDR3 length equals 12 residues. CDR1 is KGHSH and CDR2 is LQKENI in the germline V gene. This CDR3 is CASSPPVDTQYF. CDR3 nucleotide sequence: TGTGCCAGCTCACCTCCAGTGGATACGCAGTATTTT.

This clonotype was detected only a few times. V usage is TRBV29-1 and J usage is TRBJ1-1; 8 nucleotides align to TRBD1. CDR1 is SQVTM, CDR2 ANQGSEA, per germline. V shed 3 bases, J shed 4 bases, and the junction held 13 bases outside the gene matches. The CDR3 loop spans 16 amino acids. DNA for the CDR3: TGCAGCGTTGATGAGGGACAGGCCCGTTTGGGCACTGAAGCTTTCTTT. It is translated as CSVDEGQARLGTEAFF. Supplemented by reference TRBV29-1 and TRBJ1-1, the full variable domain reads SAVISQKPSRDICQRGTSLTIQCQVDSQVTMMFWYRQQPGQSLTLIATANQGSEATYESGFVIDKFPISRPNLTFSTLTVSNMSPEDSSIYLCSVDEGQARLGTEAFFGQGTRLTVV.

V and J are TRBV5-5 and TRBJ1-1; 11 nucleotides match TRBD1. V shed 3 bases, J shed 1 base, and the junction held 8 bases outside the gene matches. The CDR3 is made up of 17 amino acids. Germline assignment: CDR1 SGHKS and CDR2 YYEKEE (reference sequence). The CDR3 DNA is TGTGCCAGCAGCTCTTCCGGGACAGGGGGGAGGAACACTGAAGCTTTCTTT. It is translated as CASSSSGTGGRNTEAFF.

There are many counts of this clonotype. The chain employs TRBV28 and TRBJ2-3; 9 bases are shared with TRBD1. The CDR3 has 17 amino acids. Trimming at V came to 5 bases and at J to 2 bases, leaving 11 bases not matched to a gene. Germline CDR1 and CDR2: MDHEN and SYDVKM. The CDR3 DNA sequence: TGTGCCAGCAGTCCCGGGGACAGGGTTTTTTTCACAGATACGCAGTATTTT. It yields the protein CASSPGDRVFFTDTQYF.

This clonotype was observed at least ten times. V and J are TRBV30 and TRBJ1-5; a possible D gene is TRBD1 (5 bases). The CDR3 extends over 14 amino acids. V was trimmed by 3 bases and J by 3 bases, leaving 12 bases between them. Germline V gene lookup returns CDR1 GTSNPN and CDR2 SVGIG (reference sequence). As DNA, the CDR3 is TGTGCCTGGAGCATCGGACACCCCAATCAGCCCCAGCATTTT. Translation gives CAWSIGHPNQPQHF.

J is TRBJ1-1 and V is TRBV24-1, with 9 bases aligning to TRBD1. Germline lookup yields CDR1 KGHDR and CDR2 SFDVKD. V shed 5 bases and J 6 bases; nucleotides not matched to a gene: 12. The CDR3 length is 16 residues. The CDR3 coding sequence is TGTGCCACCAGTGGCTCGACCGGGACAGGGAGACCTGAAGCTTTCTTT. This translates into CATSGSTGTGRPEAFF.

This clonotype was picked up many times. The chain links TRBV24-1 to TRBJ2-3; 9 nucleotides line up with TRBD2. Per germline, CDR1 KGHDR and CDR2 SFDVKD. This CDR3 has 18 residues. V shed 1 base, J shed 1 base, and the junction held 8 bases outside the gene matches. The CDR3 DNA reads TGTGCCACCAGTGATTTCGGGGGGCTAGCGGGACGCACAGATACGCAGTATTTT. It specifies CATSDFGGLAGRTDTQYF.

This clonotype appeared many times. This chain connects TRBV20-1 to TRBJ1-1, with TRBD1 identical over 10 bases. This CDR3 contains 15 residues. Germline-derived CDR1 and CDR2 are DFQATT and SNEGSKA (reference sequence). J gave up 4 bases and V 2 bases, and 7 bases lay outside the gene matches. CDR3 region: CSARKTGGWSTEAFF. Written as DNA, the CDR3 is TGCAGTGCTAGAAAGACAGGGGGCTGGAGCACTGAAGCTTTCTTT.

The chain has TRBV13 and TRBJ1-5; perhaps TRBD1 as D (5 bases). CDR1 and CDR2 (germline): PRHDT, FYEKMQ (reference sequence). CDR3 length: 16 amino acids. V lost 0 bases, J lost 1 base, and 10 bases lay in between. CDR3 protein: CASSLGRGRSNQPQHF. CDR3 nucleotide sequence: TGTGCCAGCAGCTTAGGAAGGGGCCGGAGCAATCAGCCCCAGCATTTT.

Of note for this clonotype: A much larger clone lies one base from this, so it may be a read error. The CDR3 does not close with the conserved phenylalanine or tryptophan, likely indicating a read error. The rearrangement joins TRBV30 to TRBJ1-2; D call uncertain. Germline CDR1 and CDR2: GTSNPN and SVGIG (reference sequence). The V end was cut by 3 bases, the J end by 8 bases, with 10 bases between. CDR3 size: 11 residues. CDR3 nucleotides: TGTGCCTGGAGCAGACTTGGAGGCTACACCTCC. Translated, it gives CAWSRLGGYTS.

This clonotype was found a few times. The V and J genes are TRBV24-1 and TRBJ1-5; tentative D call: TRBD1 (6 bases). The CDR3 sequence is 15 residues long. CDR1 and CDR2 from the germline V gene are KGHDR and SFDVKD. V dropped 4 bases and J dropped 0 bases, with 9 bases sitting between them. The CDR3 nucleotides read TGTGCCACCAGTGAGACAGGTTATAGCAATCAGCCCCAGCATTTT. Residues: CATSETGYSNQPQHF.

V is TRBV27 and J is TRBJ1-4; 9 bases map to TRBD1. This CDR3 has 14 amino acids. CDR1 and CDR2 (germline): MNHEY, SMNVEV (reference sequence). V lost 5 bases to trimming and J lost 2 bases; unmatched junction nucleotides: 0. For the CDR3, the DNA is TGTGCCAGCAGTGGGACAGGGACTAATGAAAAACTGTTTTTT. As protein: CASSGTGTNEKLFF.

As concerns this clonotype: The germline gene is not matched at one end of the junction; a read error may be the cause. The rearrangement links TRBV27 to TRBJ1-3; 10 bases are a match to TRBD1. The CDR3 covers 18 residues. In germline, CDR1 is MNHEY, CDR2 SMNVEV (reference sequence). The CDR3 loop reads CASRNAGTGDFSGNTLYF. The DNA of the CDR3 is TGTGCCAGCAGAAACGCCGGGACAGGGGACTTCTCTGGAAACACCTTATATTTT.

The chain recombines TRBV6-2 or TRBV6-3 with TRBJ2-1; 7 bases are a match to TRBD2. Per the germline V gene, CDR1 is MNHEY and CDR2 is SVGEGT. Trimming removed 4 bases from V and 1 base from J; junction bases left unmatched: 7. The CDR3 consists of 16 residues. CDR3 region: CASSWSGGGSYNEQFF. The DNA for the CDR3 is TGTGCCAGCAGTTGGTCCGGGGGAGGGTCCTACAATGAGCAGTTCTTC.

This clonotype occurred many times. This chain links TRBV3-1 with TRBJ1-6, with D tentatively TRBD1 (5 bases). Germline-derived CDR1 and CDR2 are LGHDT and YNNKEL (reference sequence). The V end was cut by 6 bases, the J end by 9 bases, with 12 bases between. The CDR3 contains 13 residues. The CDR3 nucleotides are TGTGCCAGCAGATACCGGGGCGGTTCACCCCTCCACTTT. Translating gives CASRYRGGSPLHF.

Ten or more counts support this clonotype. The chain links TRBV6-5 to TRBJ2-1; the D gene could be TRBD1 or TRBD2 (5 bases each). V lost 0 bases, J lost 9 bases, and 18 bases lay in between. The CDR3 length is 16 residues. Germline CDR1 MNHEY, CDR2 SVGAGI. CDR3 sequence reads: CASSYSRGAPGSEQFF. The CDR3 DNA reads TGTGCCAGCAGTTACTCGAGAGGCGCCCCAGGGAGTGAGCAGTTCTTC.

This clonotype was detected a few times. CDR3 region: CASSSWFVRAVRDKNIQYF. CDR3 sequence (DNA): TGTGCCAGCAGTTCATGGTTCGTCAGGGCCGTGAGGGACAAAAACATTCAGTACTTC. This chain joins TRBV28 and TRBJ2-4; D assignment may be TRBD1 or TRBD2 (5 bases each). The CDR3 is 19 amino acids. V was cut by 4 bases and J by 3 bases, with 25 bases left in between. Germline CDR1 MDHEN, CDR2 SYDVKM. Complete variable domain (other parts from reference TRBV28 and TRBJ2-4): DVKVTQSSRYLVKRTGEKVFLECVQDMDHENMFWYRQDPGLGLRLIYFSYDVKMKEKGDIPEGYSVSREKKERFSLILESASTNQTSMYLCASSSWFVRAVRDKNIQYFGAGTRLSVL.

Ten or more counts support this clonotype. J is TRBJ2-3 and V is TRBV7-3; TRBD2 might be the D (5 bases). The CDR3 loop spans 15 amino acids. Between the trimmed V and J ends, which lost 1 base and 3 bases, there was a span of 11 bases. The germline CDR1 and CDR2 sequences are SGHTA and FQGTGA. The CDR3 sequence: CASSLMIQRTDTQYF. The CDR3 coding sequence is TGTGCCAGCAGCTTAATGATACAGCGGACAGATACGCAGTATTTT.

This clonotype was recorded many times. This chain links TRBV11-2 with TRBJ2-2; 10 bases are a match to TRBD1. The germline gives CDR1 SGHAT, CDR2 FQNNGV. CDR3 length equals 16 residues. J was trimmed by 4 bases and V by 5 bases; bases with no gene match: 7. CDR3 protein: CASSLGQGVTTGELFF. DNA of the CDR3: TGTGCCAGCAGCCTCGGACAGGGGGTTACCACCGGGGAGCTGTTTTTT.

This clonotype was seen a few times. The V and J genes are TRBV28 and TRBJ1-2; TRBD1 aligns across 8 bases. The germline gives CDR1 MDHEN, CDR2 SYDVKM. V lost 5 bases and J lost 3; bases outside the gene matches: 8. This CDR3 spans 15 amino acids. CDR3 loop: CASSPDRGGYYGYTF. The CDR3 DNA reads as TGTGCCAGCAGTCCCGACAGGGGAGGATACTATGGCTACACCTTC.

This clonotype appeared many times. The rearrangement joins TRBV6-2 or TRBV6-3 to TRBJ2-3; D gene uncertain. The CDR3 runs 16 residues. V lost 0 bases, J lost 0 bases, and 10 bases lay in between. CDR1 and CDR2 (germline): MNHEY, SVGEGT. The CDR3: CASSYSGIGSTDTQYF. The CDR3 bases are TGTGCCAGCAGTTACTCAGGAATCGGGAGCACAGATACGCAGTATTTT.

The V and J genes are TRBV27 and TRBJ1-6; D unresolved. V lost 8 bases, J lost 10 bases, and 6 bases lay in between. There are 10 residues in the CDR3. From germline, CDR1 is MNHEY and CDR2 SMNVEV (reference sequence). The CDR3 sequence: CASGPSPLHF. DNA of the CDR3: TGTGCCAGCGGCCCCTCACCCCTCCACTTT.

This clonotype appeared many times. The chain is built from TRBV7-3 and TRBJ2-7; the match to TRBD1 covers 7 bases. Germline values: CDR1 SGHTA, CDR2 FQGTGA. V lost 5 bases and J lost 7; bases outside the gene matches: 8. The CDR3 has 13 amino acids. The CDR3 protein is CASSRDRVEEQYF. The CDR3 DNA is TGTGCCAGCAGCCGCGACAGGGTCGAAGAGCAGTACTTC.

The CDR3 bases are TGTGCCAGCAGTTATAGCGGGAGGCACAATGAGCAGTTCTTC. Translated, it gives CASSYSGRHNEQFF. This sequence joins TRBV6-2 or TRBV6-3 and TRBJ2-1; 10 bases fit TRBD2. The CDR3 covers 14 residues. With V trimmed by 3 bases and J by 5 bases, 1 base remained unmatched. From germline, CDR1 is MNHEY and CDR2 SVGEGT.